The entry below gives a single T cell receptor beta chain sequence along with its context. Its target is unknown. Since a much larger clone is just one base distant, this may be a read error. Constant-region reverse primers amplified full-length variable regions, followed by semi-nested Nested Universal Primer A PCR. MiXCR, applied by TCRdb to the 5' RACE reads, yields one record per CDR3 protein. The sample lists roughly 40,000 distinct CDR3 sequences; over 15% were seen once. Whole-study findings and limits: Larger-cohort validation covered only one TCR beta V-J rearrangement. In terms of TCR gene usage, tumor memory CD4+ T cells clustered together with blood and lymph node memory CD4+ cells, as well as with lymph node naive CD4+ cells.

The CDR3 consists of 14 residues. Germline CDR1 reads MNHEY; CDR2 reads SVGAGI. The sample was naive CD4+ T cells sorted from a lymph node. The subset here: naive CD4+ T cells, CD4+CD45RA+CD25-. The source of this sequence is a female donor with breast cancer. V and J are TRBV6-5 and TRBJ1-4; D is perhaps TRBD1 (6 bases). The CDR3 loop is CASSLTGNNVKLFF. For the CDR3, the DNA is TGTGCCAGCAGTTTGACAGGCAATAATGTAAAACTGTTTTTT.